This T cell receptor beta chain was retrieved from a study of blood T cells in healthy people across ages. The germline gives CDR1 DFQATT, CDR2 SNEGSKA (reference sequence). The CDR3 covers 16 residues. A second PCR of about 6 to 11 cycles used a sample-barcoded 5' primer and a J-beta primer mix. A tag from a template-switch adaptor with 12 random nucleotides marked each cDNA molecule. MiXCR was run by TCRdb on the 5' RACE reads, yielding one entry per CDR3 protein. The sample records about 930,000 distinct CDR3 sequences, roughly 28% being singletons. In its sample, this clonotype was seen once. A much more abundant neighbour one base away suggests this may be a read error. This sample was also put to use in a study of T cells of mothers and their children. Per that study: Whether pairs are related or unrelated, thymic selection shapes their TCR recombination output in much the same way.

The source is a woman aged 40 to 50 in good health. The specimen was blood. The chain uses TRBV20-1 and TRBJ2-5, with TRBD2 identical over 9 bases. As DNA, the CDR3 is TGCAGTGCCTCTAACGAGTTAGCGGGGGAGCCCTACGAGCAGAACTTC. This encodes CSASNELAGEPYEQNF.